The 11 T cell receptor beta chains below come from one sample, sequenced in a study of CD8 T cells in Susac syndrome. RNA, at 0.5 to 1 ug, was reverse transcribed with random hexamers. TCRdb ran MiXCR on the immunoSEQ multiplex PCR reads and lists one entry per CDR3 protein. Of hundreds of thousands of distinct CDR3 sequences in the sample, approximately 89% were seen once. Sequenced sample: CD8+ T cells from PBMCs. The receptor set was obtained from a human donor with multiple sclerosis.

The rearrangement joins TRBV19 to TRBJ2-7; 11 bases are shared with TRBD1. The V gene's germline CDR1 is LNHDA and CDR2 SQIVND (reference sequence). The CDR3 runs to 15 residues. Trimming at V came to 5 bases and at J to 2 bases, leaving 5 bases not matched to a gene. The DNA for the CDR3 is TGTGCCAGTAGTGAGCCGGGACAGGGGGCCTACGAGCAGTACTTC. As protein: CASSEPGQGAYEQYF.

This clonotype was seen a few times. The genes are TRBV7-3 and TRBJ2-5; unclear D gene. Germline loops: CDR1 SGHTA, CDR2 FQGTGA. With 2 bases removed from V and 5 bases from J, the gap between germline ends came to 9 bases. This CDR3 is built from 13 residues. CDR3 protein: CASSLGSGETQYF. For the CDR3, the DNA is TGTGCCAGCAGCTTAGGTTCGGGTGAGACCCAGTACTTC.

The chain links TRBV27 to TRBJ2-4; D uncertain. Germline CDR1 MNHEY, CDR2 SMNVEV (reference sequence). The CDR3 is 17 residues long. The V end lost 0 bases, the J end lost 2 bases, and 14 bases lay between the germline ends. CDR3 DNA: TGTGCCAGCAGTTTATCAGGGCTAGAAACCACCAAAAACATTCAGTACTTC. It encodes CASSLSGLETTKNIQYF.

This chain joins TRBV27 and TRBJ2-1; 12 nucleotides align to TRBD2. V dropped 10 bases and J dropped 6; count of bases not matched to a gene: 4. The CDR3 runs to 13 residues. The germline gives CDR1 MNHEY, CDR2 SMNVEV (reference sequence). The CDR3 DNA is TGTGCCACCGGACTAGCGGGAACCAATGAGCAGTTCTTC. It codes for CATGLAGTNEQFF.

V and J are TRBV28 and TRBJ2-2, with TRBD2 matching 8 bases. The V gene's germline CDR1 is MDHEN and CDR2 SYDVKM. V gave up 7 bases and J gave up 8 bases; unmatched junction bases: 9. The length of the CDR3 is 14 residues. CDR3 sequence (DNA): TGTGCCAGCATTGAAAGCGGGAGAGAGGGGGAGCTGTTTTTT. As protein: CASIESGREGELFF.

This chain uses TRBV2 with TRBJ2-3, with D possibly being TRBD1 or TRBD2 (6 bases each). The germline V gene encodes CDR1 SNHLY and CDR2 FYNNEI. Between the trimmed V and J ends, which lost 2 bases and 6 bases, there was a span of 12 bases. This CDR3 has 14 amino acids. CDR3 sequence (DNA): TGTGCCAGCAGTGAAACTAGCCAGGGGGATACGCAGTATTTT. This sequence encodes CASSETSQGDTQYF.

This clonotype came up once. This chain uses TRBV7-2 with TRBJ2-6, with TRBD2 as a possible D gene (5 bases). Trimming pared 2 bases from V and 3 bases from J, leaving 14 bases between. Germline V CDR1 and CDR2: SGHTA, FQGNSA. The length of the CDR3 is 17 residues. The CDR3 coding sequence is TGTGCCAGCAGCTTACTCCGGCCGGGGATTGGGGCCAACGTCCTGACTTTC. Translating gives CASSLLRPGIGANVLTF.

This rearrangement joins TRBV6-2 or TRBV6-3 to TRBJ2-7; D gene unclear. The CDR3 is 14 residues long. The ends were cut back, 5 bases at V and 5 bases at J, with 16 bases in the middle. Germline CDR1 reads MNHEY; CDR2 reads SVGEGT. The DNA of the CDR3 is TGTGCCAGCAGTCTCCTCTTAGGGCTGGACGAGCAGTACTTC. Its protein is CASSLLLGLDEQYF.

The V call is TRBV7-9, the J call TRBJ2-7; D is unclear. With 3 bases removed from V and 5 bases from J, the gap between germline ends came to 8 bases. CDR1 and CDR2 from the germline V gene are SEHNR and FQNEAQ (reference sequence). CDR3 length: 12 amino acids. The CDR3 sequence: CASSFQVNEQYF. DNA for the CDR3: TGTGCCAGCAGCTTTCAGGTCAACGAGCAGTACTTC.

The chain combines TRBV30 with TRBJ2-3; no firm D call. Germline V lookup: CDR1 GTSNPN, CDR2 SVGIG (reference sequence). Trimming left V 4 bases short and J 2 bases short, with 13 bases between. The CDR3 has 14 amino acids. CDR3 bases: TGTGCCTGGAAATCTTCGGGCTTCACAGATACGCAGTATTTT. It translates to CAWKSSGFTDTQYF.

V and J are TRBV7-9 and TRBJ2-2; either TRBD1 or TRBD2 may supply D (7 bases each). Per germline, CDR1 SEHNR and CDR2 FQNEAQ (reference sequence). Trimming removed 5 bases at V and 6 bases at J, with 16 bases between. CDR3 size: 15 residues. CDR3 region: CASSQGGLSAGELFF. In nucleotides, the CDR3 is TGTGCCAGCAGCCAGGGGGGGCTCTCGGCCGGGGAGCTGTTTTTT. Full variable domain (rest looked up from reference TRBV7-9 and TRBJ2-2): DTGVSQNPRHKITKRGQNVTFRCDPISEHNRLYWYRQTLGQGPEFLTYFQNEAQLEKSRLLSDRFSAERPKGSFSTLEIQRTEQGDSAMYLCASSQGGLSAGELFFGEGSRLTVL.